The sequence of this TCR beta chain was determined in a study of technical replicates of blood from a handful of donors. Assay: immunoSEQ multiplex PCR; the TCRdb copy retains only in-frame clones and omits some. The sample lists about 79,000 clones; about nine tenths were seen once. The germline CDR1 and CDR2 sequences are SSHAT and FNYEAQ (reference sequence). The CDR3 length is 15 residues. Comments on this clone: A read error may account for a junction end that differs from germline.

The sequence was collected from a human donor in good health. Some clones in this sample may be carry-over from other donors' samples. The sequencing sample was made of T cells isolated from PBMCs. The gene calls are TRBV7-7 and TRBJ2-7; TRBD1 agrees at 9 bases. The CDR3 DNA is TGTGCTAGCAGCTACGGACAGGGGACCATCTACGAGCAGTACTTC. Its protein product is CASSYGQGTIYEQYF.